These 17 T cell receptor beta chains were sequenced from one sample in a study of blood T cell repertoires in COVID-19. Profiling relied on immunoSEQ multiplex PCR, and the TCRdb table lists in-frame clones only, not all of them. The data contain 300,000 or so clones, approximately 90% of them seen just once; the ten biggest clones take up 2.2%. The sequencing input was peripheral blood. The receptors were gathered from a woman in her twenties or thirties with COVID-19, enrolled during active disease.

The gene calls are TRBV29-1 and TRBJ1-1, with 10 bases that match TRBD1. CDR3 length equals 14 residues. Germline CDR1 is SQVTM and CDR2 is ANQGSEA. V was clipped by 5 bases and J by 10 bases; unmatched bases: 13. CDR3 coding DNA: TGCAGCGTTACCGCGACTGGACAGGGGGTTGGAGCTTTCTTT. Its translation: CSVTATGQGVGAFF.

V and J are TRBV2 and TRBJ1-2; 9 bases line up with TRBD1. V lost 7 bases, J lost 8 bases, and 8 bases stayed unmatched. CDR3 length: 13 residues. Germline V gene data show CDR1 as SNHLY and CDR2 as FYNNEI. CDR3 protein: CASTGTGTSGYTF. CDR3 nucleotides: TGTGCCAGCACCGGGACAGGGACAAGCGGCTACACCTTC. The full variable domain, with the rest looked up from reference TRBV2 and TRBJ1-2, is EPEVTQTPSHQVTQMGQEVILRCVPISNHLYFYWYRQILGQKVEFLVSFYNNEISEKSEIFDDQFSVERPDGSNFTLKIRSTKLEDSAMYFCASTGTGTSGYTFGSGTRLTVV.

This rearrangement joins TRBV9 to TRBJ2-2, with D uncertain. V shed 3 bases and J shed 2 bases, with 5 bases lying between them. The CDR3 runs 13 residues. Germline CDR1 SGDLS, CDR2 YYNGEE. CDR3: CASSALNTGELFF. CDR3 DNA: TGTGCCAGCAGCGCCCTAAACACCGGGGAGCTGTTTTTT.

V usage is TRBV7-2 and J usage is TRBJ2-7; D gene unclear. The CDR3 contains 12 residues. V dropped 1 base and J dropped 7 bases, with 8 bases sitting between them. Per the germline V gene, CDR1 is SGHTA and CDR2 is FQGNSA. CDR3 nucleotide sequence: TGTGCCAGCAGCTTAGTTAACCGGGAGCAGTACTTC. It codes for CASSLVNREQYF.

V usage is TRBV19 and J usage is TRBJ1-2, with TRBD1 as a possible D gene (6 bases). The V end was cut by 6 bases, the J end by 9 bases, with 32 bases between. CDR1 and CDR2 from the germline V gene are LNHDA and SQIVND (reference sequence). The CDR3 spans 18 residues. CDR3 coding DNA: TGTGCCAGTAGGAGAAGGGCAGGGGAAGACTCTGGGAAAAACAGCTACACCTTC. As protein: CASRRRAGEDSGKNSYTF. Drawing the rest from reference TRBV19 and TRBJ1-2, the complete variable domain is DGGITQSPKYLFRKEGQNVTLSCEQNLNHDAMYWYRQDPGQGLRLIYYSQIVNDFQKGDIAEGYSVSREKKESFPLTVTSAQKNPTAFYLCASRRRAGEDSGKNSYTFGSGTRLTVV.

The CDR3 protein is CASSQENSNYGYTF. The CDR3 DNA is TGTGCCAGCAGCCAAGAAAATAGTAACTATGGCTACACCTTC. The genes are TRBV4-2 and TRBJ1-2, with unresolved D. Germline loops: CDR1 LGHNA, CDR2 YNFKEQ. The CDR3 consists of 14 residues. Trimming took off 0 bases at V and 1 base at J, with 6 bases between the two ends.

The rearrangement uses TRBV9 and TRBJ2-3; 10 bases fit TRBD1. V was pared by 3 bases and J by 2 bases, with 9 bases of the junction left unmatched. The CDR3 sequence is 17 residues long. The germline V gene has CDR1 SGDLS and CDR2 YYNGEE. In DNA, the CDR3 is TGTGCCAGCAGCGCTCGAGGTGGGACAGGGGACACAGATACGCAGTATTTT. Its translation: CASSARGGTGDTDTQYF. Full variable domain (remainder filled in from reference TRBV9 and TRBJ2-3): DSGVTQTPKHLITATGQRVTLRCSPRSGDLSVYWYQQSLDQGLQFLIQYYNGEERAKGNILERFSAQQFPDLHSELNLSSLELGDSALYFCASSARGGTGDTDTQYFGPGTRLTVL.

The V and J genes are TRBV19 and TRBJ1-2; maybe TRBD1 (6 bases). This CDR3 spans 15 amino acids. The V end lost 6 bases, the J end lost 4 bases, and 18 bases lay between the germline ends. CDR1 and CDR2 (germline): LNHDA, SQIVND (reference sequence). CDR3 protein: CASSAPGGLSYGYTF. For the CDR3, the DNA is TGTGCCAGTAGCGCTCCGGGGGGGCTATCCTATGGCTACACCTTC.

The count of this clone is one. J is TRBJ2-1 and V is TRBV7-2, with unresolved D. This CDR3 has 15 residues. Trimming left V 5 bases short and J 0 bases short, with 11 bases between. From germline, CDR1 is SGHTA and CDR2 FQGNSA. The CDR3 protein is CASSVQPSSYNEQFF. In DNA, the CDR3 is TGTGCCAGCAGCGTTCAACCGAGCTCCTACAATGAGCAGTTCTTC.

The chain has TRBV2 and TRBJ2-7; possible D gene TRBD2, 6 bases. This CDR3 spans 14 amino acids. Germline values: CDR1 SNHLY, CDR2 FYNNEI. The V end lost 7 bases, the J end lost 2 bases, and 15 bases lay between the germline ends. The CDR3 spells CASKGLRGTYEQYF. The CDR3 region has the DNA TGTGCCAGCAAAGGTCTCCGGGGGACCTACGAGCAGTACTTC.

V and J are TRBV27 and TRBJ1-5; maybe TRBD1 (5 bases). The CDR3 length is 16 residues. CDR1 and CDR2 from the germline V gene are MNHEY and SMNVEV (reference sequence). The V gene lost 5 bases and the J gene lost 2 bases, with 16 bases spanning the gap. The CDR3 bases are TGTGCCAGCAGTCCCCAGTCAGGGTTGGGCAATCAGCCCCAGCATTTT. Translating it yields CASSPQSGLGNQPQHF.

The chain links TRBV27 to TRBJ2-7; D is possibly TRBD2 (6 bases). Germline V gives CDR1 MNHEY, CDR2 SMNVEV (reference sequence). Trimming removed 4 bases at V and 2 bases at J, with 12 bases between. The CDR3 runs 14 residues. The CDR3 DNA follows: TGTGCCAGCAGTTCTTACGTAGCGGCCTACGAGCAGTACTTC. Translating it yields CASSSYVAAYEQYF.

This sequence joins TRBV6-4 and TRBJ1-2; D is uncertain. CDR3 length: 14 residues. CDR1 and CDR2 (germline): MRHNA, SNTAGT. V gave up 3 bases and J gave up 4 bases, with 12 bases separating them. The CDR3, as DNA: TGTGCCAGCAGTGAGACGGGTAACACCTATGGCTACACCTTC. Translation gives CASSETGNTYGYTF.

The chain combines TRBV28 with TRBJ1-2; D not resolved. The CDR3 sequence is 15 residues long. Trimming took 5 bases from V and 4 from J, leaving 17 bases between them. Germline assignment: CDR1 MDHEN and CDR2 SYDVKM. This CDR3 is CASSPAAVEVYGYTF. The CDR3 DNA follows: TGTGCCAGCAGTCCCGCCGCCGTAGAGGTCTATGGCTACACCTTC.

In its sample, this clone was seen once. The chain couples TRBV5-4 to TRBJ2-2; 11 nucleotides align to TRBD2. V was pared by 3 bases and J by 4 bases, with 5 bases of the junction left unmatched. Looked up from germline, CDR1 is SGHNT and CDR2 is YYREEE (reference sequence). CDR3 size: 16 residues. CDR3: CASSSTSGSGTGELFF. In nucleotides, the CDR3 is TGTGCCAGCAGCTCAACTAGCGGGAGTGGCACCGGGGAGCTGTTTTTT.

On this clone itself: This same CDR3 is encoded by further DNA sequences in the sample. The chain combines TRBV2 with TRBJ2-2; 9 positions agree with TRBD1. V trimming: 4 bases; J trimming: 5 bases; junction bases outside the gene matches: 5. This CDR3 has 15 amino acids. Looked up from germline, CDR1 is SNHLY and CDR2 is FYNNEI. CDR3 protein: CASSGGQGRTGELFF. CDR3 DNA: TGTGCCAGCAGTGGGGGACAGGGTCGGACCGGGGAGCTGTTTTTT. Based on the CDR3 plus reference TRBV2 and TRBJ2-2, the full variable domain is EPEVTQTPSHQVTQMGQEVILRCVPISNHLYFYWYRQILGQKVEFLVSFYNNEISEKSEIFDDQFSVERPDGSNFTLKIRSTKLEDSAMYFCASSGGQGRTGELFFGEGSRLTVL.

V usage is TRBV5-1 and J usage is TRBJ2-7; 7 bases line up with TRBD1. Germline V gene data show CDR1 as SGHRS and CDR2 as YFSETQ. J lost 2 bases, V lost 2 bases, and 7 bases had no gene match. The CDR3 covers 15 residues. The CDR3 sequence is CASSFSGQAPYEQYF. The CDR3 coding sequence is TGCGCCAGCAGCTTCTCCGGACAGGCGCCCTACGAGCAGTACTTC.